This record concerns one TCR beta chain sequence. This specimen belongs to a study of blood T cell repertoires in COVID-19. For the study at large: From the United States, Italy and Spain came samples of acute and convalescent COVID-19. Nucleic acid was either cDNA or gDNA, and it came from T cells, B-cell-depleted T cells, or PBMCs.

Only in-frame clones appear in the TCRdb table, and some are missing; sequencing was by immunoSEQ multiplex PCR. This table holds roughly 41,000 clones, 88% found once. Looked up from germline, CDR1 is SGHNT and CDR2 is YENEEA. Between the trimmed V and J ends, which lost 0 bases and 13 bases, there was a span of 14 bases. CDR3 length: 13 residues. The sample consisted of peripheral blood. V and J are TRBV11-3 and TRBJ2-3, with unresolved D. This clonotype was sampled from a human donor in a cohort sampled during active COVID-19. The CDR3 nucleotides read TGTGCCAGCAGCTTAGATATTAGCCAGTTTGAGTATTTT. Translation: CASSLDISQFEYF.